This TCR beta chain was sequenced during a study of T cells in Graves' hyperthyroidism and ophthalmopathy. Study observations and caveats: Ophthalmopathy was identified by the model a median around 5.9 months ahead of onset. Blood held most thyroid clonotypes expanded above 0.001 frequency.

There were TCR beta CDR3 regions amplified from RNA transcripts. The HTBI primer set was used in a first-round RT-PCR of the TCR CDR3. TCRdb called the multiplex PCR reads again in MiXCR, with one record for every CDR3 protein. The sample records approximately 620,000 distinct CDR3 sequences, approximately 15% being singletons. The junction had 10 bases not matched to a gene; V was cut back by 3 bases and J by 5 bases. The germline V gene has CDR1 MGHDK and CDR2 SYGVNS. CDR3 length: 16 residues. Those with hyperthyroidism were 18 to 65 years old, newly diagnosed, and ill for under 2 months. The sample of blood was obtained at first hyperthyroidism diagnosis (before any ophthalmopathy symptoms). For this clonotype: No antigen is known for it.

J is TRBJ2-7 and V is TRBV25-1, with 10 bases identical to TRBD1. Sequenced material: blood. This sequence was found in a woman in her 30s with Graves' hyperthyroidism that later progressed to Graves' ophthalmopathy. The CDR3 DNA reads TGTGCCAGCAGTGATCGGGGGGACAGGGGCCGCGACGAGCAGTACTTC. Residues: CASSDRGDRGRDEQYF.